The 28 T cell receptor beta chains below were found in one sample sequenced in a study of T cell repertoires in cytomegalovirus infection. TCRdb redid the calling of the reads with MiXCR, one entry per CDR3 protein. Here the sample spans 250,000 to 300,000 distinct CDR3 sequences, roughly 9.1% being singletons. Sequenced input: PBMCs. Receptors originate from a human donor in good health (CMV status not recorded). Some clones in this sample may be carry-over from other donors' samples.

The chain couples TRBV20-1 to TRBJ2-1; 8 nucleotides match TRBD2. Unmatched junction bases numbered 10, after V lost 6 bases and J lost 9 bases. Germline assignment: CDR1 DFQATT and CDR2 SNEGSKA (reference sequence). The CDR3 is made up of 13 amino acids. CDR3 protein: CSAVTSVGGEQFF. CDR3 sequence (DNA): TGCAGTGCCGTGACTAGCGTGGGTGGTGAGCAGTTCTTC.

This clonotype was counted at least ten times. The gene calls are TRBV6-5 and TRBJ2-7; 7 bases match TRBD2. Per germline, CDR1 MNHEY and CDR2 SVGAGI. With 2 bases clipped from V and 0 bases from J, the junction kept 7 bases outside the gene matches. There are 16 residues in the CDR3. This CDR3 reads CASSYGGGVYSYEQYF. DNA of the CDR3: TGTGCCAGCAGTTACGGGGGAGGGGTTTACTCCTACGAGCAGTACTTC.

This clonotype was counted only a few times. The chain joins TRBV27 to TRBJ1-6; D is unclear. Germline V lookup: CDR1 MNHEY, CDR2 SMNVEV (reference sequence). This CDR3 region has 16 residues. Trimming pared 3 bases from V and 7 bases from J, leaving 16 bases between. For the CDR3, the DNA is TGTGCCAGCAGTTTCTACGCGACGCTTGACAATTCACCCCTCCACTTT. This encodes CASSFYATLDNSPLHF.

In this sample, this clonotype turned up many times. V is TRBV7-2 and J is TRBJ2-3, with D uncertain. In germline, CDR1 is SGHTA, CDR2 FQGNSA. The CDR3 covers 13 residues. The V and J ends lost 5 bases and 2 bases respectively, with 8 bases between them. The CDR3 DNA is TGTGCCAGCAGCCGCCTAGTCACAGATACGCAGTATTTT. Protein sequence: CASSRLVTDTQYF.

In this sample, this clonotype turned up many times. The chain combines TRBV6-2 or TRBV6-3 with TRBJ2-3, with D tentatively TRBD1 or TRBD2 (5 bases each). V was shortened by 7 bases and J by 6 bases, with 20 bases between the two germline ends. CDR1 is MNHEY and CDR2 is SVGEGT in the germline V gene. The CDR3 totals 15 residues. The CDR3 is CASTPWGSGSDTQYF. The CDR3 coding sequence is TGTGCCAGCACCCCATGGGGGTCAGGGTCCGATACGCAGTATTTT.

The rearrangement links TRBV6-2 or TRBV6-3 to TRBJ2-1, with 13 bases matching TRBD2. The CDR3 has 16 residues. Germline V gives CDR1 MNHEY, CDR2 SVGEGT. Losses at the gene ends were 7 bases for V and 9 bases for J; bases not matched to a gene: 12. CDR3 in amino acids: CASTPGLAGVPGEQFF. CDR3 bases: TGTGCCAGCACCCCCGGACTAGCGGGAGTTCCGGGTGAGCAGTTCTTC.

The chain couples TRBV20-1 to TRBJ2-5, with 8 positions matching TRBD1. Germline V gene sequence: CDR1 DFQATT, CDR2 SNEGSKA (reference sequence). V lost 3 bases, J lost 5 bases, and 8 bases stayed unmatched. The CDR3 runs 14 residues. For the CDR3, the DNA is TGCAGTGCTAGGTGGCCAGGGGGCGATGAGACCCAGTACTTC. It yields the protein CSARWPGGDETQYF.

This clonotype showed up many times. The rearrangement links TRBV18 to TRBJ2-7, with 11 bases matching TRBD1. Germline V gives CDR1 KGHSH, CDR2 LQKENI. The J segment lost 6 bases and the V segment lost 5 bases, leaving 6 bases of the junction unmatched. The CDR3 has 14 residues. This CDR3 is CASSASGTGGEQYF. CDR3 nucleotides: TGTGCCAGCTCAGCCTCCGGGACAGGGGGCGAGCAGTACTTC.

This rearrangement joins TRBV6-6 to TRBJ1-2; tentative D call: TRBD1 (6 bases). CDR3 length: 12 residues. Trimming removed 4 bases at V and 7 bases at J, with 10 bases between. Germline loops: CDR1 MNHNY, CDR2 SVGAGI (reference sequence). The CDR3 sequence is CASSSQGGGYTF. The CDR3 nucleotides are TGTGCCAGCAGTTCCCAAGGGGGTGGCTACACCTTC.

There are many counts of this clonotype. The chain uses TRBV14 and TRBJ2-1; 7 nucleotides line up with TRBD2. The V gene end was trimmed by 2 bases and the J gene end by 10 bases; junction bases not matched to a gene: 17. Germline-derived CDR1 and CDR2 are SGHDN and FVKESK. The CDR3 covers 17 residues. The DNA for the CDR3 is TGTGCCAGCAGCCAACAACTAGGCGGGGGTACATACCGGGAGCAGTTCTTC. Translated, it gives CASSQQLGGGTYREQFF.

This chain connects TRBV29-1 to TRBJ1-1; D is unresolved. CDR3 length: 11 residues. V was pared by 2 bases and J by 5 bases, with 6 bases between. Germline V gives CDR1 SQVTM, CDR2 ANQGSEA. CDR3 sequence (DNA): TGCAGCGTTGAAAGGGTTACTGAAGCTTTCTTT. Protein sequence: CSVERVTEAFF.

This clonotype was counted at least ten times. The gene calls are TRBV7-2 and TRBJ2-5; D possibly corresponds to TRBD2 (7 bases). Trimming took 5 bases from V and 4 from J, leaving 17 bases between them. The CDR3 is made up of 15 amino acids. Per germline, CDR1 SGHTA and CDR2 FQGNSA. This CDR3 is CASSPLGGGRETQYF. Written as DNA, the CDR3 is TGTGCCAGCAGCCCTTTAGGCGGGGGCCGAGAGACCCAGTACTTC.

In its sample, this clonotype was seen many times. The V call is TRBV10-1, the J call TRBJ2-5; D is possibly TRBD1 (6 bases). This CDR3 is 15 amino acids long. The V and J ends lost 2 bases and 4 bases respectively, with 14 bases between them. Germline V gene lookup returns CDR1 WNHNN and CDR2 SYGVQD (reference sequence). The CDR3 sequence: CASSEGGVTSETQYF. In DNA, the CDR3 is TGCGCCAGCAGTGAGGGGGGCGTAACTTCAGAGACCCAGTACTTC.

This clonotype was counted many times. The rearrangement joins TRBV28 to TRBJ2-1, with TRBD2 as a possible D gene (7 bases). Per germline, CDR1 MDHEN and CDR2 SYDVKM. V was shortened by 11 bases and J by 8 bases, with 19 bases between the two germline ends. The CDR3 extends over 13 amino acids. The CDR3: CASGRQGIHEQFF. DNA for the CDR3: TGTGCCTCCGGGAGGCAGGGGATCCATGAGCAGTTCTTC.

This clonotype showed up many times. J is TRBJ2-7 and V is TRBV7-2, with 11 bases aligning to TRBD2. The CDR3 contains 16 residues. Losses at the gene ends were 3 bases for V and 2 bases for J; bases not matched to a gene: 6. CDR1 and CDR2 from the germline V gene are SGHTA and FQGNSA. The chain's CDR3 is CASSFMTSGVAYEQYF. The CDR3 nucleotides are TGTGCCAGCAGCTTTATGACTAGCGGGGTCGCCTACGAGCAGTACTTC.

Worth noting for this clonotype: A much larger clone lies one base from this, so it may be a read error. The CDR3 DNA reads as TGTGCCAACAGCTTCGGTTTGACAGATACGCAGTATTTT. Its translation: CANSFGLTDTQYF. The V call is TRBV7-2, the J call TRBJ2-3; D unresolved. The CDR3 runs 13 residues. CDR1 and CDR2 from the germline V gene are SGHTA and FQGNSA.

The chain uses TRBV12-5 and TRBJ1-1; possible D gene TRBD1, 5 bases. Trimming pared 1 base from V and 5 bases from J, leaving 8 bases between. The V gene's germline CDR1 is LGHNT and CDR2 FRNRAP. This CDR3 has 13 residues. The DNA for the CDR3 is TGTGCTAGTGGTTTGGACGGGGGAACTGAAGCTTTCTTT. Translating gives CASGLDGGTEAFF.

Only a few counts were recorded for this clonotype. This sequence joins TRBV7-9 and TRBJ1-6; D gene unclear. V lost 5 bases and J lost 4, with 12 bases in between. The CDR3 contains 15 residues. The germline V gene has CDR1 SEHNR and CDR2 FQNEAQ (reference sequence). CDR3 nucleotides: TGTGCCAGCAGCCCCAAGGACCAGTATAATTCACCCCTCCACTTT. This encodes CASSPKDQYNSPLHF.

In this sample, this clonotype turned up a few times. This chain uses TRBV18 with TRBJ1-5; D gene unclear. Trimming left V 2 bases short and J 2 bases short, with 7 bases between. The CDR3 is 14 amino acids. CDR1 is KGHSH, CDR2 LQKENI, per germline. CDR3 nucleotide sequence: TGTGCCAGCTCACCATTCGGAGGCAATCAGCCCCAGCATTTT. Translation gives CASSPFGGNQPQHF. The entire variable domain, with the rest obtained from reference TRBV18 and TRBJ1-5, is as follows: NAGVMQNPRHLVRRRGQEARLRCSPMKGHSHVYWYRQLPEEGLKFMVYLQKENIIDESGMPKERFSAEFPKEGPSILRIQQVVRGDSAAYFCASSPFGGNQPQHFGDGTRLSIL.

The rearrangement joins TRBV9 to TRBJ1-2; D is ambiguous. Looked up from germline, CDR1 is SGDLS and CDR2 is YYNGEE. The CDR3 is made up of 14 amino acids. The V gene lost 0 bases and the J gene lost 4 bases, with 10 bases spanning the gap. The DNA for the CDR3 is TGTGCCAGCAGCGTAGCGGCTCAAGCCTATGGCTACACCTTC. It encodes CASSVAAQAYGYTF.

This clonotype was observed many times. V gene TRBV7-2 combines with J gene TRBJ2-5; D may be TRBD2 (5 bases). This CDR3 is built from 15 residues. The germline V and J ends were trimmed by 5 bases and 4 bases, with 17 bases remaining between them. Per the germline V gene, CDR1 is SGHTA and CDR2 is FQGNSA. CDR3 nucleotide sequence: TGTGCCAGCAGCCCTAAGTGGAGGTGGCGAGAGACCCAGTACTTC. Translating it yields CASSPKWRWRETQYF.

The chain joins TRBV28 to TRBJ1-2; no definite D call. V lost 7 bases and J lost 5, with 8 bases in between. The CDR3 is 11 residues long. The germline CDR1 and CDR2 sequences are MDHEN and SYDVKM. CDR3 loop: CASKAVYGYTF. The CDR3 DNA reads as TGTGCCAGCAAGGCAGTTTATGGCTACACCTTC.

This clonotype showed up just a few times. This sequence joins TRBV2 and TRBJ2-3, with 13 positions matching TRBD2. Trimming took 6 bases from V and 4 from J; bases not matched to a gene: 16. This CDR3 region has 19 residues. The V gene's germline CDR1 is SNHLY and CDR2 FYNNEI. The CDR3 loop is CASSARTSGRLPNSDTQYF. As DNA, the CDR3 is TGTGCCAGCAGCGCGAGGACTAGCGGGAGACTGCCAAATTCAGATACGCAGTATTTT.

The V gene is TRBV11-2, the J gene TRBJ1-1; 8 bases align to TRBD1. The trim removed 6 bases at V and 6 bases at J, leaving 12 bases unmatched. The CDR3 is 15 residues long. The germline gives CDR1 SGHAT, CDR2 FQNNGV. The CDR3 loop reads CASSSLQGAQAEAFF. The CDR3 DNA sequence: TGTGCCAGCAGTTCTCTCCAGGGGGCCCAGGCTGAAGCTTTCTTT. Based on the CDR3 plus reference TRBV11-2 and TRBJ1-1, the full variable domain is EAGVAQSPRYKIIEKRQSVAFWCNPISGHATLYWYQQILGQGPKLLIQFQNNGVVDDSQLPKDRFSAERLKGVDSTLKIQPAKLEDSAVYLCASSSLQGAQAEAFFGQGTRLTVV.

This clonotype was counted ten times or more. The CDR3 sequence is CASSQRPSGRPPPEQFF. Here the CDR3 DNA reads TGTGCCAGCAGCCAACGCCCTAGCGGGAGGCCACCCCCTGAGCAGTTCTTC. This chain connects TRBV7-2 to TRBJ2-1, with 11 bases that match TRBD2. Germline-derived CDR1 and CDR2 are SGHTA and FQGNSA. V shed 5 bases, J shed 9 bases, and the junction held 15 bases outside the gene matches. This CDR3 has 17 residues.

This clonotype has only a few counts. J is TRBJ2-7 and V is TRBV12-3 or TRBV12-4, with 12 bases lining up with TRBD1. This CDR3 comprises 15 residues. The J segment lost 3 bases and the V segment lost 6 bases, leaving 6 bases of the junction unmatched. The CDR3 protein is CASSPGTGGLYEQYF. The CDR3 DNA follows: TGTGCCAGCAGCCCTGGGACAGGGGGCCTCTACGAGCAGTACTTC.

This clonotype came up many times. The V gene is TRBV28, the J gene TRBJ1-2; possible D gene TRBD1, 5 bases. Looked up from germline, CDR1 is MDHEN and CDR2 is SYDVKM. The CDR3 spans 12 residues. The V and J ends lost 6 bases and 5 bases respectively, with 10 bases between them. CDR3 residues: CASSSSGYGYTF. CDR3 DNA: TGTGCCAGCAGCTCGTCAGGGTATGGCTACACCTTC.

V and J are TRBV24-1 and TRBJ2-5; D unclear. V lost 4 bases and J lost 3, with 5 bases in between. This CDR3 has 12 amino acids. The germline gives CDR1 KGHDR, CDR2 SFDVKD. CDR3 region: CATSDTKETQYF. The CDR3 region has the DNA TGTGCCACCAGTGACACCAAAGAGACCCAGTACTTC.